This T cell receptor beta chain emerged from a study of blood T cell repertoires in COVID-19. Whole-study context: Collection of acute and convalescent COVID-19 samples took place in the United States, Italy and Spain. PBMCs, B-cell-depleted T cells, or T cells were the source of the cDNA or gDNA that made up the material.

V shed 6 bases, J shed 1 base, and the junction held 10 bases outside the gene matches. Germline V gives CDR1 MNHEY, CDR2 SVGEGT. This CDR3 region has 17 residues. Authors' analysis steps: Reference gene primer amplification in the assay estimated nucleated cell counts. Method: immunoSEQ multiplex PCR; TCRdb's copy keeps in-frame clones and lacks some. Clone size and the V and J calls come from that table; the DNA yielded D and trimming. Of about 520,000 clones listed, 80% to 90% are singletons. The chain recombines TRBV6-2 or TRBV6-3 with TRBJ2-1, with 9 bases that match TRBD2. The origin of this receptor is a human donor in a cohort sampled during active COVID-19. The material sequenced was peripheral blood. DNA for the CDR3: TGTGCCAGCAGCGATTTAGCGGGAGTACGGTCCTACAATGAGCAGTTCTTC. This codes for CASSDLAGVRSYNEQFF.